This T cell receptor (beta chain) was identified in a study of T-cell memory formation after mild COVID-19. Background on the study: TCR clusters mostly belonged to single donors. Study conclusions and caveats: CD4+ contracting clones lay mainly in CM and EM, CD8+ ones in EMRA. Unconfirmed was the SARS-CoV-2 specificity of second-wave clones that peaked on day 37.

Turning to this clonotype: No antigen is known for it.

The CDR3 spans 14 residues. The V end lost 6 bases, the J end lost 6 bases, and 15 bases lay between the germline ends. The germline V gene encodes CDR1 SGHAT and CDR2 FQDESV (reference sequence). UMIs and sample barcodes were carried by the TCR alpha and TCR beta cDNA libraries that 5'RACE produced using constant-segment primers. MiXCR, applied by TCRdb to the 5' RACE reads, yields one record per CDR3 protein. The sample has hundreds of thousands of distinct CDR3 sequences, 20% to 25% seen once. The clonotype comes from an adult woman who had mild COVID-19 (a few samples of this study predate the infection). Cell type and time point are not known. J is TRBJ2-1 and V is TRBV11-1; D is unclear. Sequenced sample: PBMCs or a T cell subset sorted from them (not recorded which). CDR3 in DNA: TGTGCCAGCAGGCCACGTTGGTTGGTCAATGAGCAGTTCTTC. Its protein is CASRPRWLVNEQFF. Using reference TRBV11-1 and TRBJ2-1 for the parts outside the CDR3, the full variable domain is EAEVAQSPRYKITEKSQAVAFWCDPISGHATLYWYRQILGQGPELLVQFQDESVVDDSQLPKDRFSAERLKGVDSTLKIQPAELGDSAMYLCASRPRWLVNEQFFGPGTRLTVL.